This TCR beta chain stems from a study of T cell repertoires and HLA-DP antigens. Broader study findings: Total CD4+ responders were stimulated by HeLa antigen-presenting cells.

The repertoire was sequenced with immunoSEQ multiplex PCR; TCRdb's copy has only in-frame clones and lacks some. The data show about 73,000 clones, with 80% seen just once and more than 1.5% held by the top ten. As regards this clone: The antigen is unknown.

Germline V gene lookup returns CDR1 MNHEY and CDR2 SVGAGI. This CDR3 is built from 13 residues. Trimming shortened V by 7 bases and J by 5 bases, and 14 bases separated the two germline ends. Source material: CD4+ T cells from PBMCs. This chain joins TRBV6-5 and TRBJ2-5; D is perhaps TRBD2 (5 bases). The receptor comes from a man aged 60 to 75 in good health and CMV-seronegative. In nucleotides, the CDR3 is TGTGCCAGCACCCACCCACCGGGGGAGACCCAGTACTTC. Amino acid sequence: CASTHPPGETQYF.